The 32 T cell receptor beta chains in this list originate from one sample, sequenced in a study of blood T cell repertoires in COVID-19. The table came from immunoSEQ multiplex PCR; TCRdb's copy has only in-frame clones and leaves some out. The sample has hundreds of thousands of clones, roughly 87% seen once. The specimen was PBMCs or T cells enriched from blood (not recorded which). Every receptor here comes from a woman aged 18-29 years who had recovered from COVID-19.

On this clone: Additional DNA sequences in this sample encode the identical CDR3. The V call is TRBV7-2, the J call TRBJ1-1, with 7 bases lining up with TRBD1. CDR1 and CDR2 (germline): SGHTA, FQGNSA. The CDR3 extends over 15 amino acids. Trimming cost V 1 base and J 0 bases; bases outside gene matches: 2. Here the CDR3 DNA reads TGTGCCAGCAGCTTAGGGACAGGAGTGAACACTGAAGCTTTCTTT. It codes for CASSLGTGVNTEAFF.

This sequence joins TRBV11-3 and TRBJ2-3; TRBD2 is a possible D gene (5 bases). CDR1 SGHNT and CDR2 YENEEA come from the germline V gene. Trimming removed 1 base from V and 2 bases from J, with 13 bases in between. The CDR3 spans 16 residues. The CDR3 sequence: CASSLGGRTYTDTQYF. The CDR3 region has the DNA TGTGCCAGCAGCTTAGGTGGGAGAACCTACACAGATACGCAGTATTTT.

This chain connects TRBV28 to TRBJ2-1; TRBD2 agrees at 16 bases. After removal of 6 bases from V and 6 bases from J, the junction contained 11 bases not matched to a gene. Germline lookup yields CDR1 MDHEN and CDR2 SYDVKM. The CDR3 has 18 amino acids. This CDR3 reads CASSPGTSGRAVFNEQFF. The DNA for the CDR3 is TGTGCCAGCAGCCCCGGGACTAGCGGGAGGGCGGTATTCAATGAGCAGTTCTTC.

Comments on this clone: Other DNA sequences of this sample code for an identical CDR3. The chain recombines TRBV9 with TRBJ2-5, with D perhaps TRBD1 (5 bases). This CDR3 has 13 amino acids. V gave up 2 bases and J gave up 2 bases, with 7 bases separating them. Germline CDR1 is SGDLS and CDR2 is YYNGEE. CDR3 region: CASSVQGQETQYF. For the CDR3, the DNA is TGTGCCAGCAGCGTTCAGGGTCAAGAGACCCAGTACTTC.

The genes are TRBV7-6 and TRBJ1-6; 7 bases align to TRBD1. V gave up 5 bases and J gave up 8 bases; unmatched junction bases: 12. Germline-derived CDR1 and CDR2 are SGHVS and FNYEAQ. The CDR3 extends over 16 amino acids. For the CDR3, the DNA is TGTGCCAGCAGCGAAAACCCCGGGACAGCCTATTCACCCCTCCACTTT. Amino acids: CASSENPGTAYSPLHF.

The chain couples TRBV27 to TRBJ1-2; 9 bases align to TRBD1. V lost 6 bases and J lost 1; bases outside the gene matches: 18. Per the germline V gene, CDR1 is MNHEY and CDR2 is SMNVEV (reference sequence). The CDR3 consists of 19 residues. In nucleotides, the CDR3 is TGTGCCAGCAGAATGAATGCCGGGACAGGGTGGGGATTTAACTATGGCTACACCTTC. This codes for CASRMNAGTGWGFNYGYTF.

This clone was found once. CDR3 nucleotide sequence: TGTGCCAGCAGTTCTCAGGGGATCAGCTACACCTTC. Protein: CASSSQGISYTF. V gene TRBV25-1 combines with J gene TRBJ1-2, with a weak D call TRBD1 (6 bases). The CDR3 loop spans 12 amino acids. V gave up 5 bases and J gave up 9 bases, with 13 bases separating them. Germline-derived CDR1 and CDR2 are MGHDK and SYGVNS.

J is TRBJ2-5 and V is TRBV5-6, with TRBD1 identical over 7 bases. The germline gives CDR1 SGHDT, CDR2 YYEEEE. V lost 4 bases, J lost 1 base, and 4 bases stayed unmatched. This CDR3 comprises 14 residues. The CDR3 sequence: CASSEGQFQETQYF. DNA for the CDR3: TGTGCCAGCAGCGAGGGACAGTTCCAAGAGACCCAGTACTTC.

The V and J genes are TRBV29-1 and TRBJ2-3; 7 nucleotides line up with TRBD1. This CDR3 comprises 14 residues. With V trimmed by 7 bases and J by 1 base, 8 bases remained unmatched. The germline V gene has CDR1 SQVTM and CDR2 ANQGSEA. The CDR3 here is CSGQGSTGTDTQYF. For the CDR3, the DNA is TGCAGCGGACAGGGATCTACGGGCACAGATACGCAGTATTTT.

The V call is TRBV28, the J call TRBJ1-2; perhaps TRBD1 as D (6 bases). CDR3 length: 17 residues. Trimming took 3 bases from V and 6 from J, leaving 23 bases between them. CDR1 and CDR2 from the germline V gene are MDHEN and SYDVKM. The CDR3 is CASSFWGRGTLADGYTF. As DNA, the CDR3 is TGTGCCAGCAGTTTTTGGGGCAGGGGCACCTTGGCGGATGGCTACACCTTC.

V is TRBV29-1 and J is TRBJ1-2, with 7 positions matching TRBD1. Germline V gene sequence: CDR1 SQVTM, CDR2 ANQGSEA. The CDR3 contains 13 residues. V lost 4 bases, J lost 6 bases, and 8 bases stayed unmatched. The CDR3 protein is CSVVVVTGHGYTF. As DNA, the CDR3 is TGCAGCGTTGTTGTAGTGACAGGGCATGGCTACACCTTC.

The chain couples TRBV4-1 to TRBJ1-6; no firm D call. Trimming removed 0 bases at V and 9 bases at J, with 12 bases between. CDR3 size: 15 residues. Germline V CDR1 and CDR2: MGHRA, YSYEKL. CDR3 region: CASSQDTFEASPLHF. CDR3 in DNA: TGCGCCAGCAGCCAAGATACGTTTGAAGCTTCACCCCTCCACTTT.

The rearrangement links TRBV5-1 to TRBJ2-5, with 9 nucleotides matching TRBD1. Germline loops: CDR1 SGHRS, CDR2 YFSETQ. V lost 2 bases and J lost 4; bases outside the gene matches: 6. The CDR3 has 15 amino acids. CDR3 sequence: CASSFSQGAGETQYF. CDR3 DNA sequence: TGCGCCAGCAGCTTTTCACAGGGGGCTGGAGAGACCCAGTACTTC.

The chain uses TRBV7-9 and TRBJ2-7, with 11 nucleotides matching TRBD1. Looked up from germline, CDR1 is SEHNR and CDR2 is FQNEAQ (reference sequence). This CDR3 comprises 15 residues. Germline trimming cut 5 bases from V and 3 bases from J; bases unmatched to any gene: 6. The CDR3 is CASSTRTGGGYEQYF. The DNA for the CDR3 is TGTGCCAGCAGCACGAGGACAGGGGGCGGCTACGAGCAGTACTTC.

This sequence joins TRBV15 and TRBJ2-1; 12 nucleotides agree with TRBD2. Germline-derived CDR1 and CDR2 are LNHNV and YYDKDF (reference sequence). Germline trimming cut 5 bases from V and 6 bases from J; bases unmatched to any gene: 11. The CDR3 contains 17 residues. The CDR3 sequence is CATSLGASGRAINEQFF. Written as DNA, the CDR3 is TGTGCCACCAGCCTAGGGGCTAGCGGGAGGGCCATCAATGAGCAGTTCTTC.

With respect to this clone: Different DNA sequences within this sample yield the same CDR3. V gene TRBV18 combines with J gene TRBJ1-4; D unclear. Germline CDR1 KGHSH, CDR2 LQKENI. CDR3 length: 13 amino acids. Trimming left V 0 bases short and J 7 bases short, with 6 bases between. DNA for the CDR3: TGTGCCAGCTCACCACCGGCAGTTGAAAAACTGTTTTTT. This codes for CASSPPAVEKLFF.

The rearrangement uses TRBV7-9 and TRBJ1-2; D is possibly TRBD1 (5 bases). Germline V lookup: CDR1 SEHNR, CDR2 FQNEAQ (reference sequence). This CDR3 comprises 15 residues. V lost 6 bases, J lost 4 bases, and 18 bases lay in between. The CDR3 bases are TGTGCCAGCAGTCTCGGAGACAGAGAATTCTATGGCTACACCTTC. Residues: CASSLGDREFYGYTF.

This clone was recorded only once. This chain joins TRBV7-2 and TRBJ1-5; tentative D call: TRBD1 (6 bases). The germline V gene has CDR1 SGHTA and CDR2 FQGNSA. Trimming took 10 bases from V and 2 from J, leaving 18 bases between them. This CDR3 region has 15 residues. The CDR3 here is CATQPGPGGNQPQHF. DNA for the CDR3: TGTGCCACCCAACCGGGACCAGGGGGCAATCAGCCCCAGCATTTT.

V usage is TRBV21-1 and J usage is TRBJ2-1; no DNA check was done on the table's D call, TRBD1. TRBV21-1 is labeled a pseudogene. The CDR3 length is 17 residues. CDR3 in amino acids: CASSKRGQGRSYNEQFF. CDR3 sequence (DNA): TGTGCCAGCAGCAAACGCGGACAGGGCAGGTCCTACAATGAGCAGTTCTTC.

The gene calls are TRBV9 and TRBJ1-5, with D possibly TRBD1 on 5 matching bases. Looked up from germline, CDR1 is SGDLS and CDR2 is YYNGEE. This CDR3 has 14 amino acids. V lost 3 bases and J lost 3, with 10 bases in between. The CDR3 DNA follows: TGTGCCAGCAGCGAAGACAGCTCCAATCAGCCCCAGCATTTT. Translating gives CASSEDSSNQPQHF.

In the case of this clone: At one end, the junction sequence differs from germline, possibly due to a read error. Within the sample, other DNA sequences also encode this same CDR3. This chain uses TRBV11-2 with TRBJ2-7; 9 nucleotides match TRBD1. Germline-derived CDR1 and CDR2 are SGHAT and FQNNGV. The CDR3 contains 15 residues. CDR3 sequence: CASSTGGPSSYEQYF. In DNA form, the CDR3 reads TGTGCCAGCAGCACAGGGGGCCCGAGCTCCTACGAGCAGTACTTT.

The J gene is TRBJ1-2, the V gene TRBV2; 9 positions agree with TRBD1. CDR3 length equals 13 residues. J was trimmed by 4 bases and V by 9 bases; bases with no gene match: 6. Per germline, CDR1 SNHLY and CDR2 FYNNEI. The CDR3 nucleotides are TGTGCCAGTTACAGGGGGCCCAGCTATGGCTACACCTTC. Translating gives CASYRGPSYGYTF. Supplemented by reference TRBV2 and TRBJ1-2, the full variable domain reads EPEVTQTPSHQVTQMGQEVILRCVPISNHLYFYWYRQILGQKVEFLVSFYNNEISEKSEIFDDQFSVERPDGSNFTLKIRSTKLEDSAMYFCASYRGPSYGYTFGSGTRLTVV.

The rearrangement uses TRBV18 and TRBJ1-4; no clear D. In germline, CDR1 is KGHSH, CDR2 LQKENI. The V and J ends lost 2 bases and 6 bases respectively, with 13 bases between them. There are 15 residues in the CDR3. This CDR3 is CASSPRFQEDEKLFF. Here the CDR3 DNA reads TGTGCCAGCTCACCAAGGTTTCAGGAAGATGAAAAACTGTTTTTT. The full variable domain, in which reference TRBV18 and TRBJ1-4 provide the parts outside the CDR3, is NAGVMQNPRHLVRRRGQEARLRCSPMKGHSHVYWYRQLPEEGLKFMVYLQKENIIDESGMPKERFSAEFPKEGPSILRIQQVVRGDSAAYFCASSPRFQEDEKLFFGSGTQLSVL.

The chain employs TRBV28 and TRBJ1-5; possibly TRBD1 for D (6 bases). The CDR3 sequence is 15 residues long. V lost 5 bases to trimming and J lost 7 bases, with 18 bases between them. Per germline, CDR1 MDHEN and CDR2 SYDVKM. Here the CDR3 DNA reads TGTGCCAGCAGTCCAGGGGCTAACGCTCAGCAGCCCCAGCATTTT. The encoded protein is CASSPGANAQQPQHF.

V and J are TRBV6-5 and TRBJ1-5, with D unresolved. Germline V CDR1 and CDR2: MNHEY, SVGAGI. The V end lost 5 bases, the J end lost 6 bases, and 11 bases lay between the germline ends. CDR3 size: 13 residues. The CDR3 region has the DNA TGTGCCAGCAGTACAATTGAAGTTCAGCCCCAGCATTTT. Translated: CASSTIEVQPQHF.

In this sample, this clone turned up once. CDR3 protein: CASSYSRVYSNQPQHF. The CDR3 DNA sequence: TGTGCCAGCAGTTACTCGAGGGTGTATAGCAATCAGCCCCAGCATTTT. The gene calls are TRBV6-2 or TRBV6-3 and TRBJ1-5; no reliable D call. Germline-derived CDR1 and CDR2 are MNHEY and SVGEGT. V lost 0 bases and J 0 bases, leaving 9 bases between the germline ends. The CDR3 loop spans 16 amino acids.

The V call is TRBV4-3, the J call TRBJ2-3, with TRBD2 matching 9 bases. The ends lost 1 base at V and 6 bases at J; junction bases unmatched: 5. This CDR3 contains 15 residues. The germline CDR1 and CDR2 sequences are LGHNA and YSLEER. CDR3 protein: CASSQGLAVRDTQYF. DNA for the CDR3: TGCGCCAGCAGCCAAGGACTAGCGGTCCGGGATACGCAGTATTTT.

The chain uses TRBV10-3 and TRBJ2-7, with D tentatively TRBD1 (6 bases). The germline V gene has CDR1 ENHRY and CDR2 SYGVKD. With 2 bases removed from V and 0 bases from J, the gap between germline ends came to 11 bases. CDR3 length: 15 amino acids. The CDR3 bases are TGTGCCATCAGTGAGCGACAGGCGAGCTCCTACGAGCAGTACTTC. This codes for CAISERQASSYEQYF.

This chain links TRBV18 with TRBJ1-4, with 9 nucleotides matching TRBD1. J gave up 7 bases and V 3 bases, and 6 bases lay outside the gene matches. CDR3 length: 15 amino acids. The germline V gene has CDR1 KGHSH and CDR2 LQKENI. CDR3 DNA sequence: TGTGCCAGCTCACCCCGCGACAGGGGGGGTGAAAAACTGTTTTTT. Protein product: CASSPRDRGGEKLFF.

The rearrangement links TRBV7-7 to TRBJ2-1, with TRBD1 matching over 10 bases. The CDR3 runs to 15 residues. Germline V CDR1 and CDR2: SSHAT, FNYEAQ (reference sequence). V lost 2 bases to trimming and J lost 7 bases; unmatched junction nucleotides: 5. The CDR3 nucleotides are TGTGCCAGCAGCTTAACACCGGGACAGGGGAATGAGCAGTTCTTC. Protein product: CASSLTPGQGNEQFF. The full variable domain, its missing parts supplied by reference TRBV7-7 and TRBJ2-1, is GAGVSQSPRYKVTKRGQDVTLRCDPISSHATLYWYQQALGQGPEFLTYFNYEAQPDKSGLPSDRFSAERPEGSISTLTIQRTEQRDSAMYRCASSLTPGQGNEQFFGPGTRLTVL.

The rearrangement links TRBV23-1 to TRBJ2-4, with D unresolved. TRBV23-1 has ORF status, its function being uncertain. With 0 bases removed from V and 1 base from J, the gap between germline ends came to 13 bases. CDR3 length: 17 residues. CDR3 residues: CASSQSILADAKNIQYF. The CDR3 DNA reads as TGCGCCAGCAGTCAATCCATATTGGCGGATGCCAAAAACATTCAGTACTTC.

The V and J genes are TRBV25-1 and TRBJ1-2; 10 positions match TRBD1. V dropped 5 bases and J dropped 3; count of bases not matched to a gene: 6. CDR1 and CDR2 (germline): MGHDK, SYGVNS. CDR3 length equals 15 residues. The CDR3 nucleotides read TGTGCCAGCAGTCGTCGGACAGGGGGTCACTATGGCTACACCTTC. Its protein product is CASSRRTGGHYGYTF.